This is a list of T cell receptor beta chains from one sample in a study of blood T cell repertoires in COVID-19. Produced via immunoSEQ multiplex PCR; TCRdb's table is partial and in-frame only. The sample has about 480,000 clones, roughly 90% seen once. The sample consisted of PBMCs or T cells enriched from blood (not recorded which). These receptors were collected from a woman aged 40 to 49 who had recovered from COVID-19. Each CDR3 is given with its conserved first and last residue. Fields, in order: clone size, V gene, J gene, D gene, CDR3 protein, CDR3 DNA. The D gene is left open where the match is weak. Clone size is shown for a subset of rows, as once, few, many or a class of expanded clone.

size: -
V: TRBV14
J: TRBJ1-2
D: -
CDR3: CASSQLRGYGYTF
DNA: TGTGCCAGCAGCCAACTTCGCGGGTATGGCTACACCTTC

size: -
V: TRBV19
J: TRBJ1-6
D: TRBD1
CDR3: CASSTRTGSHNSPLHF
DNA: TGTGCCAGTAGTACTCGGACAGGGAGCCATAATTCACCCCTCCACTTT

size: -
V: TRBV12-3/TRBV12-4
J: TRBJ1-2
D: -
CDR3: CASSFGRTYGYTF
DNA: TGTGCCAGCAGTTTCGGGAGGACCTATGGCTACACCTTC

size: -
V: TRBV10-3
J: TRBJ2-1
D: -
CDR3: CAMPRDSNEQFF
DNA: TGTGCCATGCCTCGGGACTCCAATGAGCAGTTCTTC

size: -
V: TRBV6-6
J: TRBJ1-2
D: -
CDR3: CASSYSGALYGYTF
DNA: TGTGCCAGCAGTTACTCGGGAGCCCTCTATGGCTACACCTTC

size: -
V: TRBV7-9
J: TRBJ1-1
D: -
CDR3: CASSTRINPISGTEAFF
DNA: TGTGCCAGCAGCACACGAATAAACCCGATCTCGGGCACTGAAGCTTTCTTT

size: -
V: TRBV6-5
J: TRBJ1-5
D: -
CDR3: CASSLRGSNQPQHF
DNA: TGTGCCAGCAGTCTACGAGGGAGCAATCAGCCCCAGCATTTT

size: -
V: TRBV7-2
J: TRBJ2-7
D: TRBD2
CDR3: CASSPRTSGRFGYEQYF
DNA: TGTGCCAGCAGCCCCCGGACTAGCGGGAGGTTTGGCTACGAGCAGTACTTC

size: -
V: TRBV6-5
J: TRBJ2-7
D: -
CDR3: CASSYYVGSSYEQYF
DNA: TGTGCCAGCAGTTACTATGTGGGCTCCTCCTACGAGCAGTACTTC

size: -
V: TRBV19
J: TRBJ2-5
D: -
CDR3: CASSILGRRQETQYF
DNA: TGTGCCAGTAGTATTCTGGGGAGGCGGCAAGAGACCCAGTACTTC

size: -
V: TRBV10-3
J: TRBJ1-2
D: -
CDR3: CAISEATGLGYTF
DNA: TGTGCCATCAGTGAGGCGACAGGATTAGGCTACACCTTC

size: once
V: TRBV9
J: TRBJ2-1
D: TRBD1
CDR3: CASSVTGTGGHEQFF
DNA: TGTGCCAGCAGCGTAACCGGGACAGGGGGTCATGAGCAGTTCTTC

size: -
V: TRBV18
J: TRBJ2-7
D: TRBD2
CDR3: CASSPRTSGKDEQYF
DNA: TGTGCCAGCTCACCACGGACTAGCGGGAAGGACGAGCAGTACTTC

size: -
V: TRBV3-1/TRBV3-2
J: TRBJ2-7
D: TRBD2
CDR3: CASSRGGSPAYEQYF
DNA: TGTGCCAGCAGCCGGGGAGGGTCTCCCGCCTACGAGCAGTACTTC

size: -
V: TRBV23-1
J: TRBJ1-5
D: -
CDR3: CASSPPAGSNQPQHF
DNA: TGCGCCAGCAGTCCTCCGGCAGGATCCAATCAGCCCCAGCATTTT

size: -
V: TRBV2
J: TRBJ2-7
D: -
CDR3: CASSGRAYEQYF
DNA: TGTGCCAGCAGTGGCCGAGCCTACGAGCAGTACTTC

size: -
V: TRBV4-3
J: TRBJ2-5
D: -
CDR3: CASSQDLGRGFQETQYF
DNA: TGCGCCAGCAGCCAAGATCTAGGCAGGGGATTTCAAGAGACCCAGTACTTC

size: -
V: TRBV9
J: TRBJ2-2
D: TRBD2
CDR3: CASSVAGRASVGELFF
DNA: TGTGCCAGCAGCGTCGCCGGGAGGGCCTCGGTCGGGGAGCTGTTTTTT

size: few
V: TRBV7-9
J: TRBJ2-7
D: TRBD1
CDR3: CASSYSRQGTGEQYF
DNA: TGTGCCAGCAGCTATAGTCGACAGGGGACGGGCGAGCAGTACTTC

size: -
V: TRBV7-2
J: TRBJ2-1
D: TRBD1
CDR3: CASSLGTAFDEQFF
DNA: TGTGCCAGCAGCCTCGGGACAGCCTTCGATGAGCAGTTCTTC

size: -
V: TRBV4-3
J: TRBJ2-3
D: TRBD2
CDR3: CASSQGSPGLAGDGDTQYF
DNA: TGCGCCAGCAGCCAAGGGAGTCCGGGACTAGCGGGAGATGGAGATACGCAGTATTTT

size: -
V: TRBV10-1
J: TRBJ2-1
D: TRBD2
CDR3: CASRGGTRNEQFF
DNA: TGCGCCAGCAGGGGGGGGACTCGTAATGAGCAGTTCTTC

size: -
V: TRBV7-9
J: TRBJ2-1
D: -
CDR3: CASSLRREPYNEQFF
DNA: TGTGCCAGCAGCTTAAGACGGGAGCCCTACAATGAGCAGTTCTTC

size: -
V: TRBV5-4
J: TRBJ2-1
D: TRBD2
CDR3: CASSRLAASSYNEQFF
DNA: TGTGCCAGCAGTCGACTAGCGGCTAGCTCCTACAATGAGCAGTTCTTC

size: -
V: TRBV10-3
J: TRBJ1-5
D: -
CDR3: CAISSRVLQPQHF
DNA: TGTGCCATCAGTAGCAGGGTTCTTCAGCCCCAGCATTTT

size: -
V: TRBV7-2
J: TRBJ1-1
D: -
CDR3: CASSLGTGLNTEAFF
DNA: TGTGCCAGCAGCTTAGGTACAGGGTTGAACACTGAAGCTTTCTTT

size: -
V: TRBV2
J: TRBJ1-2
D: -
CDR3: CASSEWGTNTF
DNA: TGTGCCAGCAGTGAATGGGGCACGAACACCTTC

size: -
V: TRBV6-2/TRBV6-3
J: TRBJ2-7
D: TRBD2
CDR3: CASSLKRRTSGRPSSYEQYF
DNA: TGTGCCAGCAGTTTAAAGAGGAGGACTAGCGGGAGGCCATCATCCTACGAGCAGTACTTC

size: once
V: TRBV30
J: TRBJ1-5
D: -
CDR3: CAWSSSHSNQPQHF
DNA: TGTGCCTGGAGTAGTTCACATAGCAATCAGCCCCAGCATTTT

size: -
V: TRBV9
J: TRBJ2-5
D: TRBD2
CDR3: CASSVAIKTSDRQETQYF
DNA: TGTGCCAGCAGCGTAGCTATAAAGACTAGCGATCGCCAAGAGACCCAGTACTTC

size: -
V: TRBV7-9
J: TRBJ2-7
D: TRBD1
CDR3: CASSFRTGASYEQYF
DNA: TGTGCCAGCAGCTTCCGGACAGGGGCCTCCTACGAGCAGTACTTC

size: -
V: TRBV30
J: TRBJ2-1
D: TRBD1
CDR3: CAWTLGTGNDEQFF
DNA: TGTGCCTGGACCTTGGGGACAGGGAACGATGAGCAGTTCTTC

size: -
V: TRBV18
J: TRBJ2-5
D: -
CDR3: CASSPSREETQYF
DNA: TGTGCCAGCTCACCATCGAGGGAAGAGACCCAGTACTTC

size: -
V: TRBV5-4
J: TRBJ1-1
D: -
CDR3: CASSEIGREAFF
DNA: TGTGCCAGCTCCGAAATTGGCAGGGAAGCTTTCTTT

size: -
V: TRBV4-3
J: TRBJ1-2
D: -
CDR3: CASSQDSTGPYGYTF
DNA: TGCGCCAGCAGCCAAGATTCAACAGGACCCTATGGCTACACCTTC

size: -
V: TRBV4-2
J: TRBJ2-7
D: TRBD2
CDR3: CASSQSSGSLIEQYF
DNA: TGTGCCAGCAGCCAATCTAGCGGGAGCCTCATCGAGCAGTACTTC

size: -
V: TRBV6-4
J: TRBJ2-5
D: TRBD2
CDR3: CASRANSGTGETQYF
DNA: TGTGCCAGCAGAGCCAATAGCGGGACGGGGGAGACCCAGTACTTC

size: -
V: TRBV7-2
J: TRBJ1-1
D: -
CDR3: CASSLAGRDVAFF
DNA: TGTGCCAGCAGCTTAGCGGGGAGGGACGTAGCTTTCTTT

size: -
V: TRBV20-1
J: TRBJ1-2
D: -
CDR3: CSASRRQAVRGGYTF
DNA: TGCAGTGCTAGTCGCCGACAGGCAGTACGTGGTGGCTACACCTTC

size: -
V: TRBV5-1
J: TRBJ1-5
D: TRBD1
CDR3: CASSRQGGSNQPQHF
DNA: TGCGCCAGCAGCCGACAGGGTGGGAGCAATCAGCCCCAGCATTTT

size: -
V: TRBV12-3/TRBV12-4
J: TRBJ2-5
D: TRBD2
CDR3: CASTGGYSETQYF
DNA: TGTGCCAGCACGGGAGGGTACTCTGAGACCCAGTACTTC

size: -
V: TRBV27
J: TRBJ2-4
D: -
CDR3: CASSTGWGIQYF
DNA: TGTGCCAGCAGCACAGGGTGGGGGATTCAGTACTTC

size: -
V: TRBV21-1
J: TRBJ2-5
D: -
CDR3: CASRRPNRLQETQYF
DNA: TGTGCCAGCAGGAGGCCCAACAGGTTACAAGAGACCCAGTACTTC

size: -
V: TRBV6-5
J: TRBJ2-7
D: TRBD1
CDR3: CASSLGQGTGEQYF
DNA: TGTGCCAGCAGCCTAGGACAGGGAACGGGTGAGCAGTACTTC

size: -
V: TRBV2
J: TRBJ2-1
D: -
CDR3: CASSSRGNEQFF
DNA: TGTGCCAGCAGTTCCAGGGGAAATGAGCAGTTCTTC

size: -
V: TRBV3-1/TRBV3-2
J: TRBJ2-5
D: -
CDR3: CASSQQALKETQYF
DNA: TGTGCCAGCAGCCAACAAGCTCTCAAAGAGACCCAGTACTTC

size: few
V: TRBV2
J: TRBJ2-1
D: TRBD2
CDR3: CASSYSGLAGIYNEQFF
DNA: TGTGCCAGCAGTTATTCGGGACTAGCGGGTATCTACAATGAGCAGTTCTTC

size: -
V: TRBV12-5
J: TRBJ2-5
D: -
CDR3: CASALDGETQYF
DNA: TGTGCTAGTGCCCTAGATGGGGAGACCCAGTACTTC

size: -
V: TRBV12-3/TRBV12-4
J: TRBJ1-1
D: -
CDR3: CASSSNRNTEAFF
DNA: TGTGCCAGCAGTTCAAACAGGAACACTGAAGCTTTCTTT